This T cell receptor (beta chain) was recorded in a study of metastatic and nonmetastatic thyroid tumors. Study information: It was across blood and tumor or nodule tissue from malignant and benign thyroid patients that repertoires were compared.

Study results and caveats: In blood and tumor, TCR beta diversity was reportedly significantly higher in malignant thyroid tumors than in benign nodules.

Looked up from germline, CDR1 is SGHTA and CDR2 is FQGNSA. Trimming removed 5 bases at V and 4 bases at J, with 12 bases between. CDR3 length equals 13 residues. Thyroid surgery was performed in patients who had received no treatment beforehand. Only a few counts were recorded for this clone. Antigen: not known. Through MiXCR, TCRdb re-clonotyped the PCR reads. This table holds approximately 21,000 clones, about a quarter found once. This receptor was identified in a female donor with papillary thyroid cancer or a benign thyroid nodule (not recorded which). Some clones in this sample may be carry-over from other donors' samples. The sequenced sample consisted of blood. V and J are TRBV7-2 and TRBJ2-7; the D is unclear. CDR3 nucleotide sequence: TGTGCCAGCAGCCTACGGTCCAATTACGAGCAGTACTTC. Protein product: CASSLRSNYEQYF.